Shown below are 29 T cell receptor beta chains from a single sample sequenced in a study of response to subunit inactivated influenza vaccine. TCRdb redid the calling of the RT-PCR reads with MiXCR, one entry per CDR3 protein. In the table there are fewer than 200,000 distinct CDR3 sequences, 7.5% to 10% of which are singletons. The sequencing used non-naive T cells sorted from PBMCs, collected on the day of vaccination. These receptors were collected from a man aged 45-60 years who received an inactivated influenza vaccine.

This clonotype has a count of ten or more. This sequence joins TRBV7-9 and TRBJ2-3; tentatively, D is TRBD2 (6 bases). CDR3 length: 14 amino acids. V was pared by 4 bases and J by 3 bases, with 11 bases between. The germline V gene has CDR1 SEHNR and CDR2 FQNEAQ (reference sequence). CDR3 nucleotide sequence: TGTGCCAGCAGCTCCCTCCTAGCGACAGATACGCAGTATTTT. This translates into CASSSLLATDTQYF.

This clonotype was seen at least ten times. The gene calls are TRBV4-1 and TRBJ2-7; possible D gene TRBD1, 6 bases. The germline gives CDR1 MGHRA, CDR2 YSYEKL. Trimming removed 1 base at V and 3 bases at J, with 13 bases between. The CDR3 has 15 residues. The CDR3 nucleotides are TGCGCCAGCAGCCAAGTGGGGGCCGGTGGCTACGAGCAGTACTTC. Encoded protein: CASSQVGAGGYEQYF.

The chain carries TRBV7-9 and TRBJ2-3; possible D gene TRBD2, 6 bases. The ends were cut back, 5 bases at V and 0 bases at J, with 12 bases in the middle. Germline CDR1 SEHNR, CDR2 FQNEAQ (reference sequence). This CDR3 spans 15 amino acids. The CDR3 sequence is CASSRSGYSTDTQYF. Written as DNA, the CDR3 is TGTGCCAGCAGCCGTAGCGGATATAGCACAGATACGCAGTATTTT.

The chain combines TRBV4-1 with TRBJ1-1; maybe TRBD1 (5 bases). V was trimmed by 9 bases and J by 0 bases, leaving 14 bases between them. The germline gives CDR1 MGHRA, CDR2 YSYEKL. The CDR3 runs 14 residues. The CDR3: CASRQSAMNTEAFF. DNA of the CDR3: TGCGCCAGTAGACAGAGCGCGATGAACACTGAAGCTTTCTTT.

This clonotype was picked up a small number of times. The chain employs TRBV7-9 and TRBJ1-2; 7 nucleotides match TRBD1. The J segment lost 7 bases and the V segment lost 6 bases, leaving 17 bases of the junction unmatched. From germline, CDR1 is SEHNR and CDR2 FQNEAQ (reference sequence). The CDR3 extends over 16 amino acids. In nucleotides, the CDR3 is TGTGCCAGCAGTTCCCAAGTTGGGGACAGAGGAGGTGGCTACACCTTC. It encodes CASSSQVGDRGGGYTF.

This rearrangement joins TRBV5-1 to TRBJ2-1; the match to TRBD2 covers 7 bases. CDR3 length: 17 amino acids. Germline V gene lookup returns CDR1 SGHRS and CDR2 YFSETQ. V lost 0 bases to trimming and J lost 2 bases; unmatched junction nucleotides: 8. In DNA form, the CDR3 reads TGCGCCAGCAGCTTGGGGCGGCGGGGGAGCGCCTACAATGAGCAGTTCTTC. Translating it yields CASSLGRRGSAYNEQFF.

This chain joins TRBV5-1 and TRBJ2-2; 7 nucleotides line up with TRBD1. Germline CDR1 reads SGHRS; CDR2 reads YFSETQ. The CDR3 is 14 amino acids. J lost 1 base, V lost 5 bases, and 2 bases had no gene match. In DNA, the CDR3 is TGCGCCAGCAGAGGACAGGTGAACACCGGGGAGCTGTTTTTT. Its protein is CASRGQVNTGELFF. Complete variable domain (other parts from reference TRBV5-1 and TRBJ2-2): KAGVTQTPRYLIKTRGQQVTLSCSPISGHRSVSWYQQTPGQGLQFLFEYFSETQRNKGNFPGRFSGRQFSNSRSEMNVSTLELGDSALYLCASRGQVNTGELFFGEGSRLTVL.

V usage is TRBV20-1 and J usage is TRBJ2-5, with D uncertain. Germline CDR1 DFQATT, CDR2 SNEGSKA (reference sequence). This CDR3 is built from 11 residues. V lost 5 bases and J lost 2, with 6 bases in between. This CDR3 reads CSAAYQETQYF. In DNA, the CDR3 is TGCAGTGCTGCATATCAAGAGACCCAGTACTTC.

The rearrangement links TRBV5-8 to TRBJ2-1; D might be TRBD2 (5 bases). V was pared by 3 bases and J by 10 bases, with 11 bases between. The germline V gene encodes CDR1 SGHTS and CDR2 YDEGEE. The CDR3 contains 12 residues. DNA of the CDR3: TGTGCCAGCAGCTCACTAGTTAACGAGCAGTTCTTC. Encoded protein: CASSSLVNEQFF.

The chain uses TRBV20-1 and TRBJ2-5; D assignment may be TRBD1 or TRBD2 (6 bases each). V lost 5 bases and J 2 bases, leaving 18 bases between the germline ends. There are 15 residues in the CDR3. The V gene's germline CDR1 is DFQATT and CDR2 SNEGSKA (reference sequence). The CDR3 loop reads CSAEGGLGKQETQYF. CDR3 nucleotides: TGCAGTGCTGAGGGGGGCCTAGGGAAACAAGAGACCCAGTACTTC.

The chain recombines TRBV5-1 with TRBJ1-3; possible D gene TRBD1, 6 bases. Germline V lookup: CDR1 SGHRS, CDR2 YFSETQ. Trimming took 4 bases from V and 4 from J, leaving 18 bases between them. The CDR3 spans 16 residues. The CDR3 spells CASSMDWGAIGNTIYF. The CDR3 DNA follows: TGCGCCAGCAGCATGGACTGGGGGGCGATCGGAAACACCATATATTTT.

This clonotype was recorded many times. The chain uses TRBV20-1 and TRBJ2-4, with D tentatively TRBD1 or TRBD2 (5 bases each). Trimming removed 5 bases at V and 0 bases at J, with 14 bases between. Germline CDR1 is DFQATT and CDR2 is SNEGSKA (reference sequence). CDR3 length: 15 amino acids. DNA of the CDR3: TGCAGTGCTGGCCCATGGGACCTAGCCAAAAACATTCAGTACTTC. It translates to CSAGPWDLAKNIQYF.

The chain uses TRBV7-2 and TRBJ2-7, with 7 bases aligning to TRBD1. The ends lost 5 bases at V and 6 bases at J; junction bases unmatched: 10. The germline V gene has CDR1 SGHTA and CDR2 FQGNSA. This CDR3 spans 14 amino acids. The CDR3: CASSPGQPVVEQYF. As DNA, the CDR3 is TGTGCCAGCAGCCCGGGACAGCCTGTAGTCGAGCAGTACTTC.

This clonotype occurred many times. The chain has TRBV7-2 and TRBJ1-1, with a tentative D call TRBD1 (5 bases). The V end was cut by 4 bases, the J end by 11 bases, with 17 bases between. CDR3 length: 13 residues. CDR1 and CDR2 from the germline V gene are SGHTA and FQGNSA. CDR3 sequence: CASSSSGGREAFF. CDR3 in DNA: TGTGCCAGCAGCTCATCCGGGGGTCGAGAGGCTTTCTTT.

The rearrangement joins TRBV11-2 to TRBJ2-7, with TRBD1 as a possible D gene (6 bases). The germline V gene has CDR1 SGHAT and CDR2 FQNNGV. Trimming shortened V by 1 base and J by 2 bases, and 18 bases separated the two germline ends. The CDR3 is 17 amino acids. The CDR3 spells CASSLVGHQYRPYEQYF. In DNA form, the CDR3 reads TGTGCCAGCAGCTTAGTGGGACACCAATACCGACCCTACGAGCAGTACTTC.

This clonotype showed up many times. CDR3 DNA sequence: TGTGCCACCAGTGGGGGCCTGGATACGCAGTATTTT. This encodes CATSGGLDTQYF. The chain couples TRBV24-1 to TRBJ2-3; D is possibly TRBD1 (5 bases). The ends were cut back, 5 bases at V and 6 bases at J, with 8 bases in the middle. From germline, CDR1 is KGHDR and CDR2 SFDVKD. The CDR3 is 12 residues long.

This clonotype was detected many times. The V call is TRBV7-2, the J call TRBJ2-3; D not certain. The V end lost 0 bases, the J end lost 6 bases, and 16 bases lay between the germline ends. Germline CDR1 and CDR2: SGHTA and FQGNSA. There are 16 residues in the CDR3. The DNA for the CDR3 is TGTGCCAGCAGCTTAGCGGTTTCCGCGGCGCAGGATACGCAGTATTTT. Translation gives CASSLAVSAAQDTQYF.

This clonotype was seen a handful of times. The chain links TRBV28 to TRBJ1-2; 12 bases line up with TRBD1. J was trimmed by 7 bases and V by 6 bases; bases with no gene match: 9. Germline values: CDR1 MDHEN, CDR2 SYDVKM. The CDR3 sequence is 15 residues long. CDR3 sequence (DNA): TGTGCCAGCAGAACCGGGACAGGGGGCCCTAGTGGCTACACCTTC. Translating it yields CASRTGTGGPSGYTF.

This clonotype was observed a handful of times. The chain links TRBV29-1 to TRBJ2-4; TRBD2 is a possible D gene (5 bases). In germline, CDR1 is SQVTM, CDR2 ANQGSEA. V was clipped by 3 bases and J by 3 bases, with 9 bases between them. There are 13 residues in the CDR3. The CDR3 DNA reads as TGCAGCGTTGACGGGGTTGGCAAAAACATTCAGTACTTC. Encoded protein: CSVDGVGKNIQYF.

The J gene is TRBJ2-5, the V gene TRBV5-5; 8 nucleotides align to TRBD1. Germline V gene sequence: CDR1 SGHKS, CDR2 YYEKEE (reference sequence). This CDR3 comprises 15 residues. V shed 2 bases, J shed 8 bases, and the junction held 11 bases outside the gene matches. DNA for the CDR3: TGTGCCAGCAGCTTACTCTCCACAGGGGGGAACACCCAGTACTTC. Translating it yields CASSLLSTGGNTQYF.

The CDR3 DNA sequence: TGTGCCAGCAGTTACGGACAGACGAGCTCTGGAAACACCATATATTTT. Amino acid sequence: CASSYGQTSSGNTIYF. The gene calls are TRBV6-5 and TRBJ1-3; D possibly corresponds to TRBD1 (6 bases). Germline V gene sequence: CDR1 MNHEY, CDR2 SVGAGI. V lost 2 bases and J 0 bases, leaving 11 bases between the germline ends. This CDR3 comprises 16 residues.

This clonotype has a handful of counts. The J gene is TRBJ1-4, the V gene TRBV6-5; D is uncertain. V shed 2 bases and J shed 4 bases, with 8 bases lying between them. Germline lookup yields CDR1 MNHEY and CDR2 SVGAGI. CDR3 length: 14 residues. CDR3 sequence (DNA): TGTGCCAGCAGTTACCGGGTCAATAATGAAAAACTGTTTTTT. Translation: CASSYRVNNEKLFF.

In this sample, this clonotype turned up a few times. CDR3 nucleotides: TGCAGCGCGGATCCCAGGGGGGAATCCGGAATCACAGATACGCAGTATTTT. Encoded protein: CSADPRGESGITDTQYF. The chain carries TRBV29-1 and TRBJ2-3, with a tentative D call TRBD1 (7 bases). CDR3 size: 17 residues. Trimming took 7 bases from V and 2 from J, leaving 25 bases between them. From germline, CDR1 is SQVTM and CDR2 ANQGSEA.

The chain links TRBV18 to TRBJ2-7; 11 nucleotides match TRBD1. There are 15 residues in the CDR3. Germline CDR1 reads KGHSH; CDR2 reads LQKENI. The junction had 3 bases not matched to a gene; V was cut back by 5 bases and J by 0 bases. The CDR3 bases are TGTGCCAGCTCAGTCGGGACAGGGGGCTCCTACGAGCAGTACTTC. Its translation is CASSVGTGGSYEQYF.

This clonotype has more than one count but fewer than ten. V gene TRBV27 combines with J gene TRBJ2-3; a weak D match, TRBD2 (5 bases). The V end was cut by 7 bases, the J end by 0 bases, with 17 bases between. The CDR3 is made up of 16 amino acids. Germline values: CDR1 MNHEY, CDR2 SMNVEV (reference sequence). DNA of the CDR3: TGTGCCAGCAAACTAGTGGCCGGAGCTAGCACAGATACGCAGTATTTT. It encodes CASKLVAGASTDTQYF.

This clonotype occurred a few times. The rearrangement uses TRBV29-1 and TRBJ2-7; D possibly corresponds to TRBD1 (7 bases). The V end was cut by 4 bases, the J end by 1 base, with 14 bases between. Germline CDR1 is SQVTM and CDR2 is ANQGSEA. The CDR3 contains 14 residues. CDR3 in amino acids: CSVVSTGRSYEQYF. As DNA, the CDR3 is TGCAGCGTTGTGTCGACAGGGAGGTCCTACGAGCAGTACTTC.

This clonotype was seen a few times. The chain couples TRBV24-1 to TRBJ1-2, with D unresolved. Per the germline V gene, CDR1 is KGHDR and CDR2 is SFDVKD. The CDR3 contains 13 residues. The V gene lost 0 bases and the J gene lost 3 bases, with 4 bases spanning the gap. The chain's CDR3 is CATSDLHDYGYTF. CDR3 in DNA: TGTGCCACCAGTGATTTGCACGACTATGGCTACACCTTC.

The chain is built from TRBV4-1 and TRBJ1-2; possible D gene TRBD1, 6 bases. Trimming stripped 5 bases from V and 6 bases from J, with 16 bases between. The CDR3 runs 14 residues. Germline assignment: CDR1 MGHRA and CDR2 YSYEKL. The CDR3 nucleotides are TGCGCCAGCAGCTCCACACAGGGTTCTGATGGCTACACCTTC. Amino acid sequence: CASSSTQGSDGYTF.

This clonotype was counted a few times. This sequence joins TRBV24-1 and TRBJ2-6, with 12 nucleotides matching TRBD1. Trimming took 0 bases from V and 2 from J; bases not matched to a gene: 19. Germline CDR1 is KGHDR and CDR2 is SFDVKD. This CDR3 is 24 amino acids long. Written as DNA, the CDR3 is TGTGCCACCAGTGATTTGAAATCGGCTCCGGGACAGGGGGCCCCCAGCCCTGGGGCCAACGTCCTGACTTTC. Its protein is CATSDLKSAPGQGAPSPGANVLTF.